Below are 10 T cell receptor beta chains sequenced from a single sample in a study of blood T cell repertoires in COVID-19. Sequencing was performed with immunoSEQ multiplex PCR; in TCRdb, only in-frame clones are kept and a portion is missing. This table has roughly 70,000 clones, 75% to 90% appearing once. Sequencing was performed on peripheral blood. The receptors stem from a man between 65 and 79 years old who had recovered from COVID-19.

The chain combines TRBV3-1 (or the pseudogene TRBV3-2) with TRBJ2-3; D is undetermined. This CDR3 region has 13 residues. With 0 bases removed from V and 9 bases from J, the gap between germline ends came to 10 bases. CDR1 and CDR2 (germline): LGHDT, YNNKEL (reference sequence). CDR3 coding DNA: TGTGCCAGCAGCCAAGATCTTAGCAACACGCAGTATTTT. Residues: CASSQDLSNTQYF.

The chain employs TRBV4-3 and TRBJ1-2, with D perhaps matching TRBD1 (6 bases). Germline V gene sequence: CDR1 LGHNA, CDR2 YSLEER. V was trimmed by 0 bases and J by 8 bases, leaving 19 bases between them. This CDR3 is 16 amino acids long. CDR3 residues: CASSQDFTGQLGGYTF. The DNA of the CDR3 is TGCGCCAGCAGCCAAGATTTTACGGGACAACTTGGCGGCTACACCTTC.

V is TRBV4-2 and J is TRBJ2-1; 12 bases map to TRBD2. Germline V lookup: CDR1 LGHNA, CDR2 YNFKEQ. Trimming took 8 bases from V and 7 from J; bases not matched to a gene: 6. This CDR3 is 14 amino acids long. The CDR3 DNA reads as TGTGCCAGCGGATCTAGCGGGGGGGCGAATGAGCAGTTCTTC. It translates to CASGSSGGANEQFF.

This chain joins TRBV2 and TRBJ1-5; 8 nucleotides align to TRBD1. The J segment lost 9 bases and the V segment lost 6 bases, leaving 4 bases of the junction unmatched. Germline loops: CDR1 SNHLY, CDR2 FYNNEI. The CDR3 contains 12 residues. CDR3 DNA: TGTGCCAGCAGACTTGGGACAGGGCCCCAGCATTTT. Translating gives CASRLGTGPQHF. Full variable domain (missing parts from reference TRBV2 and TRBJ1-5): EPEVTQTPSHQVTQMGQEVILRCVPISNHLYFYWYRQILGQKVEFLVSFYNNEISEKSEIFDDQFSVERPDGSNFTLKIRSTKLEDSAMYFCASRLGTGPQHFGDGTRLSIL.

This clone has a single count. The CDR3 DNA follows: TGTGCCAGCAGCAGTTCCGGGACTAGCGGGTCCGAGCAGTACTTC. It codes for CASSSSGTSGSEQYF. The chain combines TRBV27 with TRBJ2-7; 12 bases match TRBD2. Germline V lookup: CDR1 MNHEY, CDR2 SMNVEV (reference sequence). The CDR3 is 15 residues long. The junction had 9 bases not matched to a gene; V was cut back by 6 bases and J by 6 bases.

The J gene is TRBJ1-4, the V gene TRBV5-5; D not certain. Germline V gives CDR1 SGHKS, CDR2 YYEKEE (reference sequence). V was cut by 0 bases and J by 8 bases, with 14 bases left in between. This CDR3 has 15 amino acids. In DNA form, the CDR3 reads TGTGCCAGCAGCTTGGAAGGGTGGGGAGAGGAAAAACTGTTTTTT. Protein sequence: CASSLEGWGEEKLFF. The full variable domain, rest sourced from reference TRBV5-5 and TRBJ1-4, is DAGVTQSPTHLIKTRGQQVTLRCSPISGHKSVSWYQQVLGQGPQFIFQYYEKEERGRGNFPDRFSARQFPNYSSELNVNALLLGDSALYLCASSLEGWGEEKLFFGSGTQLSVL.

The rearrangement links TRBV5-1 to TRBJ2-1; TRBD1 is a possible D gene (5 bases). The CDR3 covers 15 residues. Looked up from germline, CDR1 is SGHRS and CDR2 is YFSETQ. V shed 2 bases and J shed 5 bases, with 14 bases lying between them. CDR3 nucleotides: TGCGCCAGCAGCTTTCAGGGATATGAGCACAATGAGCAGTTCTTC. Residues: CASSFQGYEHNEQFF.

The chain has TRBV6-5 and TRBJ2-5; 10 bases line up with TRBD2. CDR3 length: 14 amino acids. Germline trimming cut 6 bases from V and 5 bases from J; bases unmatched to any gene: 6. Germline V gene data show CDR1 as MNHEY and CDR2 as SVGAGI. The CDR3 sequence is CASRLAGLGETQYF. For the CDR3, the DNA is TGTGCCAGCAGACTAGCGGGATTGGGGGAGACCCAGTACTTC.

There are a few counts of this clone. The J gene is TRBJ2-3, the V gene TRBV30, with a weak D call TRBD2 (5 bases). Germline V gene sequence: CDR1 GTSNPN, CDR2 SVGIG (reference sequence). This CDR3 region has 15 residues. The germline V and J ends were trimmed by 2 bases and 0 bases, with 12 bases remaining between them. The CDR3: CAWSSEGSSTDTQYF. The CDR3 nucleotides read TGTGCCTGGAGTTCTGAGGGATCAAGCACAGATACGCAGTATTTT.

The V gene is TRBV5-1, the J gene TRBJ1-4; TRBD1 matches at 8 bases. The CDR3 contains 13 residues. The J segment lost 6 bases and the V segment lost 5 bases, leaving 3 bases of the junction unmatched. The germline V gene encodes CDR1 SGHRS and CDR2 YFSETQ. In DNA, the CDR3 is TGCGCCAGCAGAGGGGACAGGCATGAAAAACTGTTTTTT. It encodes CASRGDRHEKLFF.